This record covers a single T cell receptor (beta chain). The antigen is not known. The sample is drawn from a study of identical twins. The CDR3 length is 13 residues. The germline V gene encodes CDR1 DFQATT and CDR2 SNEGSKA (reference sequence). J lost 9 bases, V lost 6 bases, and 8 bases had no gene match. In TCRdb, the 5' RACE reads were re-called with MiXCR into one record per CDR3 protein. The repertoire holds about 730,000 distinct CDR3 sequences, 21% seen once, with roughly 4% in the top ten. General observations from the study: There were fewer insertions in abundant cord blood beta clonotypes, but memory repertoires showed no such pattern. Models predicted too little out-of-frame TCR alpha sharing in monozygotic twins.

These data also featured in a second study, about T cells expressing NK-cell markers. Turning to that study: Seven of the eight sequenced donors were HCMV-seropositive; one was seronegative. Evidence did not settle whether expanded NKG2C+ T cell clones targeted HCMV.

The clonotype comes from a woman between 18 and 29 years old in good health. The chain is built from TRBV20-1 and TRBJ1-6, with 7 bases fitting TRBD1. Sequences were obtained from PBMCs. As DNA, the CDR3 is TGCAGTGCCGGACAGGAAATTTTTTCACCCCTCCACTTT. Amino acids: CSAGQEIFSPLHF.